This TCR beta chain was recovered during a study of T-cell reconstitution after alpha-beta-depleted transplantation in children. The study's findings and limits: Recipient T cells and thymic progenitors that survived gave rise to the high TCRbeta diversity observed at day 60 in some patients. T-cell counts and diversity at one year post-transplant came mainly from newly produced T cells.

The authors prepared the TCRbeta library with unique molecular identifiers. Via MiXCR, TCRdb re-called the PCR reads, giving one row per CDR3 protein. Of approximately 190,000 distinct CDR3 sequences detected, 7.5% to 9.5% appear once; the ten largest clones hold 35% to 40%. Trimming pared 3 bases from V and 4 bases from J, leaving 18 bases between. Germline CDR1 reads KGHSH; CDR2 reads LQKENI. CDR3 length: 16 amino acids. This clonotype was seen a handful of times. Its specificity is not known. This sequence joins TRBV18 and TRBJ2-5; possibly TRBD1 for D (5 bases). The sample in question was PBMCs, mostly from graft donor cells, obtained 360 days after TCRalphabeta/CD19-depleted stem cell transplant. The sequence derives from a male patient aged 2-15 years who had a stem cell transplant for acute myeloid leukemia, so the T cells may come from the graft donor. The CDR3 protein is CASSPSNRNVAETQYF. In nucleotides, the CDR3 is TGTGCCAGCTCACCCTCCAACAGGAATGTAGCAGAGACCCAGTACTTC.